The text below deals with one TCR beta chain. The antigen remains undetermined. The data are from a study of CD8 T cells in ankylosing spondylitis. Broader study findings: Seemingly distinctive of ankylosing spondylitis blood was a TCR beta motif formed by eight highly homologous variants.

The CDR3 is 14 amino acids. V gave up 9 bases and J gave up 9 bases; unmatched junction bases: 8. Germline-derived CDR1 and CDR2 are MNHEY and SVGEGT. TCRdb passed the 5' RACE reads through MiXCR, listing each CDR3 protein once. The data contain a few hundred thousand distinct CDR3 sequences, 15% to 20% of them singletons. The material sequenced was blood, either unsorted or a sorted T cell fraction (not recorded which). This chain uses TRBV6-2 or TRBV6-3 with TRBJ2-1, with TRBD2 matching 13 bases. This receptor was obtained from a male donor with ankylosing spondylitis. The CDR3 region has the DNA TGTGCCAGTACCGGGACTAGCGGGACGGTTGAGCAGTTCTTC. Translated: CASTGTSGTVEQFF.